This T cell receptor (beta chain) was documented in a study of CD8 T cells in ankylosing spondylitis. Trimming stripped 8 bases from V and 3 bases from J, with 20 bases between. This CDR3 region has 15 residues. Germline-derived CDR1 and CDR2 are SNHLY and FYNNEI. Quantitative 5'-RACE with molecular barcodes was used to make the TCR beta libraries. TCRdb analysed the 5' RACE reads with MiXCR anew, one entry per CDR3 protein. The data contain roughly 700,000 distinct CDR3 sequences, over 15% of them singletons. As regards this clonotype: Antigen specificity is unknown.

Whole-study results and caveats: Disease-linked clones, CD8+, were relatively rare in peripheral blood. In ankylosing spondylitis blood, a motif of seven to nine highly homologous TCR beta variants appeared characteristic.

The chain joins TRBV2 to TRBJ2-7, with TRBD1 as a possible D gene (6 bases). The TCR sequence derives from a male donor with ankylosing spondylitis. Sequencing used blood, either unsorted or a sorted T cell fraction (not recorded which). CDR3 nucleotide sequence: TGTGCCAGCGTACCCCGGGACACCCGACGCTACGAGCAGTACTTC. Translation: CASVPRDTRRYEQYF. The variable domain in full, completed from reference TRBV2 and TRBJ2-7, reads EPEVTQTPSHQVTQMGQEVILRCVPISNHLYFYWYRQILGQKVEFLVSFYNNEISEKSEIFDDQFSVERPDGSNFTLKIRSTKLEDSAMYFCASVPRDTRRYEQYFGPGTRLTVT.